This T cell receptor beta chain is drawn from a study of cytomegalovirus exposure and HLA in healthy donors. Study-wide findings and caveats: TRBV6-2, TRBV6-3 and some other V segments were unresolvable in 87-base-pair reads. It was assumed in the presence/absence analyses that sequencing depth was roughly uniform across donors. Later analysis suggested most CMV-associated TCR beta chains were HLA-restricted.

V was trimmed by 1 base and J by 8 bases, leaving 12 bases between them. The CDR3 contains 14 residues. The germline gives CDR1 SGHTA, CDR2 FQGNSA. About this clone itself: Its matching antigen is unknown.

PCR amplification relied on 60 Vbeta primers (plus 13 Jbeta primers). Data came from immunoSEQ multiplex PCR; TCRdb stores just in-frame clones and leaves some out. The sample has approximately 240,000 clones, roughly 80% seen once; the top ten hold over 5%. V gene TRBV7-2 combines with J gene TRBJ2-1, with D possibly being TRBD2 (5 bases). The sequencing sample was made of PBMCs. The clonotype was recovered from a woman in her thirties or forties in good health and CMV-seropositive. The CDR3 loop is CASSLGRERYEQFF. DNA of the CDR3: TGTGCCAGCAGCTTAGGCCGGGAAAGGTATGAGCAGTTCTTC.